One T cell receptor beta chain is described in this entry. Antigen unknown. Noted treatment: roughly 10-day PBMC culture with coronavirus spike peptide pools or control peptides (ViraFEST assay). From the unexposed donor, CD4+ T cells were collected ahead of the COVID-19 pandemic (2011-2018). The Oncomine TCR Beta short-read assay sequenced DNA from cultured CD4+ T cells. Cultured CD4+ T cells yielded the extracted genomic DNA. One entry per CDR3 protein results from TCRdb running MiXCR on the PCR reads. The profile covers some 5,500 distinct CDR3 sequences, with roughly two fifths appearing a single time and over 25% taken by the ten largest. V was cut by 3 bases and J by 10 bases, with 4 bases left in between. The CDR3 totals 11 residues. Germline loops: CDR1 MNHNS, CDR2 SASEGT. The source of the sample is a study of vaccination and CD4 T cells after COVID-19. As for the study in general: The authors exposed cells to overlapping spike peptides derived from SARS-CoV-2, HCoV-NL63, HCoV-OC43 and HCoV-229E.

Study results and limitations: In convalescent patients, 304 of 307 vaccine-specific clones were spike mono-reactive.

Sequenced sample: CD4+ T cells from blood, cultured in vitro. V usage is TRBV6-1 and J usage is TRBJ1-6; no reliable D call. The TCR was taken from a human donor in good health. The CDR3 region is CASSEKSPLHF. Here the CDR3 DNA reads TGTGCCAGCAGTGAGAAGTCACCCCTCCACTTT.